This T cell receptor beta chain derives from a study of blood T cell repertoires in COVID-19. Across the study: From the United States, Italy and Spain came samples of acute and convalescent COVID-19.

This CDR3 comprises 14 residues. V was shortened by 6 bases and J by 7 bases, with 16 bases between the two germline ends. Per germline, CDR1 LNHDA and CDR2 SQIVND (reference sequence). Produced via immunoSEQ multiplex PCR; TCRdb's table is partial and in-frame only. The data contain 130,000 to 150,000 clones, 80% to 85% of them singletons. The clonotype comes from a human donor in a cohort sampled during active COVID-19. The chain has TRBV19 and TRBJ1-5; weak D call: TRBD1 (5 bases). The sample was peripheral blood. CDR3 loop: CASSTGGTHQPQHF. CDR3 in DNA: TGTGCCAGTAGCACGGGGGGGACCCACCAGCCCCAGCATTTT.